One T cell receptor (beta chain) is described in this entry. Its target is not known. The PCR ran on 60 Vbeta and 13 Jbeta primers. Clones were read by immunoSEQ multiplex PCR, and TCRdb kept only the in-frame ones, dropping some. The profile covers tens of thousands of clones, with around four fifths appearing a single time and 2.5% taken by the ten largest. The data originate from a study of cytomegalovirus exposure and HLA in healthy donors. Study summary: There were 350 to 450 genotyped donors. Of these, roughly 80% fell in the genetic ancestry cluster associated with self-reported Caucasian donors.

The CDR3 extends over 19 amino acids. Germline CDR1 and CDR2: SGHRS and YFSETQ. Trimming took 3 bases from V and 1 from J; bases not matched to a gene: 7. Study-wide findings and caveats: Cytomegalovirus-associated TCR beta chains were listed, numbering 150 to 200.

Sequencing was done on a sample of PBMCs. The clonotype originates from a male donor in good health and CMV-seropositive. This chain uses TRBV5-1 with TRBJ2-2; TRBD2 matches at 15 bases. As DNA, the CDR3 is TGCGCCAGCAGCTCGGGACTAGCGGGAGGCCCTAAGAACACCGGGGAGCTGTTTTTT. This sequence encodes CASSSGLAGGPKNTGELFF.